These T cell receptor beta chains were read from a single sample in a study of blood T cell repertoires in COVID-19. The table came from immunoSEQ multiplex PCR; TCRdb's copy has only in-frame clones and leaves some out. Of 150,000 or so clones in the sample, over 65% were seen once. The sample consisted of peripheral blood. The receptors derive from an elderly man with acute or convalescent COVID-19. Both conserved end residues are part of each CDR3. The D gene is left open where the match is weak. Size values are once, few and many counts, or a class for expanded clones, and some rows have none.

len,d_gene,v_gene,j_gene,abundance,CDR3nt,CDR3aa
14,TRBD1,TRBV6-5,TRBJ2-3,NA,TGTGCCAGCAGTTGGGGACAGGGTCTGGGTACGCAGTATTTT,CASSWGQGLGTQYF
15,NA,TRBV6-5,TRBJ2-2,NA,TGTGCCAGCGGAAGGGGAGGAGGGTACACCGGGGAGCTGTTTTTT,CASGRGGGYTGELFF
14,NA,TRBV7-3,TRBJ2-3,few,TGTGCCAGCAGCCCTCAGTCTAGCACAGATACGCAGTATTTT,CASSPQSSTDTQYF
15,TRBD1,TRBV12-5,TRBJ2-7,few,TGTGCTAGTGGGGATGTTACAGGGGTCTCCTACGAGCAGTACTTC,CASGDVTGVSYEQYF
16,TRBD2,TRBV7-2,TRBJ2-7,NA,TGTGCCAGCAGCTTTCTAGCGGGGGGCACCTCCTACGAGCAGTACTTC,CASSFLAGGTSYEQYF
14,TRBD1,TRBV5-1,TRBJ1-2,NA,TGCGCCAGCAGCTTGGGACAGGGTGGCTATGGCTACACCTTC,CASSLGQGGYGYTF
17,NA,TRBV28,TRBJ2-2,once,TGTGCCAGCAGTTTATCCGCGGCGGGCGCGAACACCGGGGAGCTGTTTTTT,CASSLSAAGANTGELFF
16,TRBD2,TRBV5-1,TRBJ2-3,NA,TGCGCCAGCAGCCCGGGGGGGCAAGTTGTGTCGGATACGCAGTATTTT,CASSPGGQVVSDTQYF
13,NA,TRBV19,TRBJ2-3,NA,TGTGCCAGTAGTGAGGTGGTTACAGATACGCAGTATTTT,CASSEVVTDTQYF
15,NA,TRBV5-8,TRBJ1-1,NA,TGTGCCAGCAGCCCCACCGTCAGTTGGAACACTGAAGCTTTCTTT,CASSPTVSWNTEAFF
13,NA,TRBV6-1,TRBJ2-6,NA,TGTGCCAGCAGTGAACAAGGGGCCAACGTCCTGACTTTC,CASSEQGANVLTF
16,TRBD1,TRBV5-5,TRBJ1-1,NA,TGTGCCAGCAGCCCCCGGGAACAGGGGACGAACACTGAAGCTTTCTTT,CASSPREQGTNTEAFF
15,NA,TRBV19,TRBJ2-3,NA,TGTGCCAGTAGTAGTGGTGCAGGGGTCACAGATACGCAGTATTTT,CASSSGAGVTDTQYF
15,NA,TRBV4-3,TRBJ2-3,once,TGCGCCAGCAGCCCCCGGCAGGGTAGCACAGATACGCAGTATTTT,CASSPRQGSTDTQYF
15,NA,TRBV9,TRBJ2-3,NA,TGTGCCAGCAGCTTCTCCCTCCTGACTAGTGATACGCAGTATTTT,CASSFSLLTSDTQYF
16,TRBD1,TRBV10-3,TRBJ1-2,once,TGTGCCATCAGTGAATCGGGACAGGACTTAGTTGGAGGCTACACCTTC,CAISESGQDLVGGYTF
15,TRBD1,TRBV6-5,TRBJ1-1,NA,TGTGCCAGCAGTTTCACAGGGGGCGCGGTGACTGAAGCTTTCTTT,CASSFTGGAVTEAFF
10,NA,TRBV6-5,TRBJ1-1,many,TGTGCCAGCTATTCTACTGAAGCTTTCTTT,CASYSTEAFF
13,NA,TRBV24-1,TRBJ1-5,NA,TGTGCCACCAGTAGGGGAAGTAATCAGCCCCAGCATTTT,CATSRGSNQPQHF
15,TRBD1,TRBV5-1,TRBJ1-1,once,TGCGCCAGCAGATCCGGACAGGGGGCTAACACTGAAGCTTTCTTT,CASRSGQGANTEAFF
16,NA,TRBV21-1,TRBJ1-4,NA,TGTGCCAGCACGATCCCTGGCCGGGGAACTAATGAAAAACTGTTTTTT,CASTIPGRGTNEKLFF
15,NA,TRBV3-1/TRBV3-2,TRBJ1-1,once,TGTGCCAGCAGCCAGGGCCCGGGGGGGAACACTGAAGCTTTCTTT,CASSQGPGGNTEAFF
16,TRBD1,TRBV5-1,TRBJ1-1,NA,TGCGCCAGCAGCGGGGGACAGGGGGCTATGAACACTGAAGCTTTCTTT,CASSGGQGAMNTEAFF
15,TRBD1,TRBV6-5,TRBJ1-1,NA,TGTGCCAGCAGATACGGGGACAGGGGGCTCGCTGAAGCTTTCTTT,CASRYGDRGLAEAFF
14,NA,TRBV19,TRBJ1-1,NA,TGTGCCAGTAGTTTCGACATCGGCCTTACTGAAGCTTTCTTT,CASSFDIGLTEAFF
17,TRBD1,TRBV4-1,TRBJ1-1,NA,TGCGCCAGCAGCCAAGATAGGGGGCGGTCACCGTCCGCTGAAGCTTTCTTT,CASSQDRGRSPSAEAFF
17,TRBD2,TRBV11-3,TRBJ2-5,NA,TGTGCCAGCAGCTTAGGGGTTCGGGGGGAGGCGCAAGAGACCCAGTACTTC,CASSLGVRGEAQETQYF
16,TRBD1,TRBV4-1,TRBJ1-2,NA,TGCGCCAGCAGCCAAGGGCCGGGACAGACTAACTATGGCTACACCTTC,CASSQGPGQTNYGYTF
13,NA,TRBV11-3,TRBJ2-4,NA,TGTGCCAGCAGCTTAGGGGGGGATGACATTCAGTACTTC,CASSLGGDDIQYF
15,NA,TRBV4-1,TRBJ2-3,few,TGCGCCAGCAGCCACGAACCTAGCCGCACAGATACGCAGTATTTT,CASSHEPSRTDTQYF
14,TRBD1,TRBV5-4,TRBJ1-6,NA,TGTGCCAGCAGCTCTGGACAGGGGAATTCACCCCTCCACTTT,CASSSGQGNSPLHF
17,NA,TRBV5-6,TRBJ2-6,NA,TGTGCCAGCAGCGGGGGTTGGAGGGGTGCTGGGGCCAACGTCCTGACTTTC,CASSGGWRGAGANVLTF
15,NA,TRBV6-2/TRBV6-3,TRBJ2-2,NA,TGTGCCAGCAGTGCTAGCCTTTTAGCCCTTCGAGGACTGTTTTTT,CASSASLLALRGLFF
15,TRBD1,TRBV14,TRBJ1-4,few,TGTGCCAGCAGCCAAGATCGCAGGGGGCGTGAAAAACTGTTTTTT,CASSQDRRGREKLFF
17,TRBD1,TRBV9,TRBJ2-5,NA,TGTGCCAGCAGCCCAACGACAGGGGGTGGGTACCAAGAGACCCAGTACTTC,CASSPTTGGGYQETQYF
16,NA,TRBV2,TRBJ1-2,NA,TGTGCCAGCAGGCCCGGACCCGGGACACAACACTATGGCTACACCTTC,CASRPGPGTQHYGYTF
12,NA,TRBV27,TRBJ2-3,NA,TGTGCCAGCAGTTTGGGGCTGGATACGCAGTATTTT,CASSLGLDTQYF
15,TRBD1,TRBV30,TRBJ1-4,NA,TGTGCCTGGAGTGTCGGGACAGGGCTAAATGAAAAACTGTTTTTT,CAWSVGTGLNEKLFF
14,NA,TRBV5-1,TRBJ1-1,many,TGCGCCAGCAGCTTCGGGCAGGGAGGGTCTGAAGCTTTCTTT,CASSFGQGGSEAFF
17,TRBD2,TRBV18,TRBJ2-3,NA,TGTGCCAGCTCACCAGGACTAGCGGGGGGTTTTCCAGATACGCAGTATTTT,CASSPGLAGGFPDTQYF
15,NA,TRBV5-8,TRBJ1-3,NA,TGTGCCAGCAGCCTCGTCGGTAGATCTGGAAACACCATATATTTT,CASSLVGRSGNTIYF
14,NA,TRBV12-5,TRBJ1-6,NA,TGTGCTAGTGGCTGGGGGGACCCCTCTTCACCCCTCCACTTT,CASGWGDPSSPLHF
15,TRBD1,TRBV19,TRBJ1-3,NA,TGTGCCAGTAGTGTGGGACAGGCCACTGGAAACACCATATATTTT,CASSVGQATGNTIYF
16,TRBD1,TRBV2,TRBJ2-7,NA,TGTGCCAGCAGTGGGGGCAGGGGGTCACGCTCCTACGAGCAGTACTTC,CASSGGRGSRSYEQYF
16,TRBD1,TRBV5-1,TRBJ2-1,NA,TGCGCCAGCAGCTTGGGGGCGGGACAGGGATGGAATGAGCAGTTCTTC,CASSLGAGQGWNEQFF
15,TRBD1,TRBV5-1,TRBJ1-2,NA,TGCGCCAGCAGCTTGGCCGGGACAGGGGGCACTGGCTACACCTTC,CASSLAGTGGTGYTF